The 29 T cell receptor beta chains below all came from one sample that was sequenced in a study of HIV-infected patients and healthy controls. cDNA was made from around 0.45 ug RNA using alpha and beta constant primers. Alpha and beta chain libraries were made separately by chain-specific third strand synthesis with multiplexing indices. In TCRdb, the 5' RACE reads were re-called with MiXCR into one record per CDR3 protein. The repertoire consists of approximately 16,000 distinct CDR3 sequences, with around 9.2% occurring once and the leading ten covering roughly 4.6%. All unsorted peripheral T cells were captured because whole blood was used without fractionation. The sequenced sample was blood. Receptor source: an adult in good health.

Many counts were recorded for this clonotype. The chain has TRBV28 and TRBJ2-3, with a possible D match to TRBD2 (5 bases). The CDR3 is 15 residues long. The V gene's germline CDR1 is MDHEN and CDR2 SYDVKM. Between the trimmed V and J ends, which lost 2 bases and 0 bases, there was a span of 9 bases. DNA of the CDR3: TGTGCCAGCAGTTTAACGGGGTCTAGCACAGATACGCAGTATTTT. Protein: CASSLTGSSTDTQYF.

This clonotype was found many times. This chain joins TRBV4-2 and TRBJ1-2; the D gene is possibly TRBD1 (5 bases). The CDR3 length is 16 residues. Germline V gene data show CDR1 as LGHNA and CDR2 as YNFKEQ. V was pared by 0 bases and J by 6 bases, with 17 bases between. The CDR3 coding sequence is TGTGCCAGCAGCCAAGATCTGGCCAGGGTTGACAATGGCTACACCTTC. Translation gives CASSQDLARVDNGYTF.

This chain uses TRBV6-2 or TRBV6-3 with TRBJ2-3; the D is unclear. Trimming took 2 bases from V and 0 from J, leaving 24 bases between them. The V gene's germline CDR1 is MNHEY and CDR2 SVGEGT. The CDR3 consists of 20 residues. CDR3 sequence: CASSYGARVRELSSTDTQYF. DNA for the CDR3: TGTGCCAGCAGTTACGGAGCCCGGGTCCGAGAACTATCTAGCACAGATACGCAGTATTTT.

This clonotype was recorded many times. The chain combines TRBV5-1 with TRBJ1-4; TRBD1 might be the D (6 bases). The CDR3 loop spans 14 amino acids. V lost 0 bases to trimming and J lost 7 bases, with 10 bases between them. Germline V gene lookup returns CDR1 SGHRS and CDR2 YFSETQ. The CDR3 coding sequence is TGCGCCAGCAGCTTGGAAGGGGGTAGTGAAAAACTGTTTTTT. Its protein is CASSLEGGSEKLFF.

By share of the sample, this clonotype is medium-sized (0.01 to 0.1%). The V and J genes are TRBV7-9 and TRBJ1-4; no reliable D call. V dropped 7 bases and J dropped 0 bases, with 9 bases sitting between them. The CDR3 runs 14 residues. CDR1 is SEHNR, CDR2 FQNEAQ, per germline (reference sequence). This CDR3 is CASTNPPTNEKLFF. As DNA, the CDR3 is TGTGCCAGCACAAATCCTCCAACTAATGAAAAACTGTTTTTT.

This clonotype was seen at least ten times. The CDR3 reads CASSQSVTVEAFF. Written as DNA, the CDR3 is TGTGCCAGCAGTCAGTCGGTTACAGTCGAAGCTTTCTTT. V and J are TRBV6-5 and TRBJ1-1; D unclear. There are 13 residues in the CDR3. V lost 5 bases to trimming and J lost 8 bases, with 15 bases between them. Germline V gene data show CDR1 as MNHEY and CDR2 as SVGAGI.

Only a few counts were recorded for this clonotype. The chain employs TRBV7-3 and TRBJ2-2; a weak D match, TRBD2 (5 bases). V lost 5 bases to trimming and J lost 2 bases, with 18 bases between them. The CDR3 loop spans 17 amino acids. Per the germline V gene, CDR1 is SGHTA and CDR2 is FQGTGA. CDR3 nucleotide sequence: TGTGCCAGCAGCCCGAGTAGCATGCGGGCAAACACCGGGGAGCTGTTTTTT. It yields the protein CASSPSSMRANTGELFF. Full variable domain (remainder filled in from reference TRBV7-3 and TRBJ2-2): GAGVSQTPSNKVTEKGKYVELRCDPISGHTALYWYRQSLGQGPEFLIYFQGTGAADDSGLPNDRFFAVRPEGSVSTLKIQRTERGDSAVYLCASSPSSMRANTGELFFGEGSRLTVL.

In its sample, this clonotype is medium-sized. The CDR3 protein is CASSLSGSSYNEQFF. The CDR3 bases are TGTGCCAGCAGCCTAAGCGGGAGCTCCTACAATGAGCAGTTCTTC. The rearrangement uses TRBV7-9 and TRBJ2-1, with 8 positions matching TRBD2. Unmatched junction bases numbered 3, after V lost 5 bases and J lost 0 bases. Germline assignment: CDR1 SEHNR and CDR2 FQNEAQ (reference sequence). The CDR3 sequence is 15 residues long. Full variable domain (missing parts from reference TRBV7-9 and TRBJ2-1): DTGVSQNPRHKITKRGQNVTFRCDPISEHNRLYWYRQTLGQGPEFLTYFQNEAQLEKSRLLSDRFSAERPKGSFSTLEIQRTEQGDSAMYLCASSLSGSSYNEQFFGPGTRLTVL.

This chain connects TRBV5-1 to TRBJ2-4, with TRBD1 matching 7 bases. The junction had 7 bases not matched to a gene; V was cut back by 5 bases and J by 8 bases. This CDR3 spans 13 amino acids. Germline assignment: CDR1 SGHRS and CDR2 YFSETQ. The CDR3 loop is CASRLQGTYIQYF. The CDR3 nucleotides read TGCGCCAGCAGGTTACAGGGGACGTACATTCAGTACTTC.

This clonotype was counted between two and nine times. This chain joins TRBV5-1 and TRBJ2-3, with TRBD2 matching 14 bases. The V gene end was trimmed by 4 bases and the J gene end by 3 bases; junction bases not matched to a gene: 7. CDR1 and CDR2 from the germline V gene are SGHRS and YFSETQ. This CDR3 has 17 residues. CDR3 amino acids: CASSLYGTSGSTDTQYF. In DNA form, the CDR3 reads TGCGCCAGCAGCCTATATGGGACTAGCGGGAGTACAGATACGCAGTATTTT. Filled out from reference TRBV5-1 and TRBJ2-3, the complete variable domain reads KAGVTQTPRYLIKTRGQQVTLSCSPISGHRSVSWYQQTPGQGLQFLFEYFSETQRNKGNFPGRFSGRQFSNSRSEMNVSTLELGDSALYLCASSLYGTSGSTDTQYFGPGTRLTVL.

This clonotype showed up many times. This chain links TRBV11-2 with TRBJ1-2, with D possibly being TRBD1 (5 bases). V lost 5 bases, J lost 0 bases, and 19 bases lay in between. The CDR3 is made up of 17 amino acids. CDR1 and CDR2 (germline): SGHAT, FQNNGV. The chain's CDR3 is CASSPSPRGRANYGYTF. CDR3 bases: TGTGCCAGCAGCCCCTCTCCGAGGGGCAGAGCTAACTATGGCTACACCTTC. Looking up the rest from reference TRBV11-2 and TRBJ1-2 gives the full variable domain: EAGVAQSPRYKIIEKRQSVAFWCNPISGHATLYWYQQILGQGPKLLIQFQNNGVVDDSQLPKDRFSAERLKGVDSTLKIQPAKLEDSAVYLCASSPSPRGRANYGYTFGSGTRLTVV.

The table lists this clonotype with many counts. The chain recombines TRBV15 with TRBJ1-3; no clear D. Deletions cut 1 base from V and 8 bases from J, with 12 bases between. Germline loops: CDR1 LNHNV, CDR2 YYDKDF (reference sequence). The CDR3 extends over 14 amino acids. CDR3 sequence (DNA): TGTGCCACCAGCAGAGGCTACCCAGGCGACACCATATATTTT. It is translated as CATSRGYPGDTIYF.

This clonotype has a count of ten or more. The V and J genes are TRBV2 and TRBJ2-2; D gene unclear. The germline V gene encodes CDR1 SNHLY and CDR2 FYNNEI. V lost 6 bases and J lost 7, with 12 bases in between. The CDR3 spans 13 residues. The CDR3 DNA sequence: TGTGCCAGCAGCCTAGGGTCCGGCGGGGAGCTGTTTTTT. Translation: CASSLGSGGELFF.

The CDR3 DNA is TGCGCCAGCAGCCCGGAGGCAGATTATGGCTACACCTTC. Its translation: CASSPEADYGYTF. V usage is TRBV5-1 and J usage is TRBJ1-2; D ambiguous. Germline CDR1 is SGHRS and CDR2 is YFSETQ. V was cut by 4 bases and J by 5 bases, with 12 bases left in between. The CDR3 sequence is 13 residues long.

This clonotype was observed many times. The rearrangement links TRBV2 to TRBJ2-5; 10 bases line up with TRBD2. The ends lost 7 bases at V and 2 bases at J; junction bases unmatched: 7. Looked up from germline, CDR1 is SNHLY and CDR2 is FYNNEI. The CDR3 runs to 15 residues. The DNA of the CDR3 is TGTGCCAGCATTTCGAGGACTAGCGGACAAGAGACCCAGTACTTC. This codes for CASISRTSGQETQYF.

The table lists this clonotype with many counts. The CDR3 DNA is TGTGCCTATATTATGGGGAATGAGCAGTTCTTC. This codes for CAYIMGNEQFF. The rearrangement uses TRBV7-9 and TRBJ2-1; no clear D gene. The CDR3 runs 11 residues. The germline V gene has CDR1 SEHNR and CDR2 FQNEAQ (reference sequence). V gave up 11 bases and J gave up 7 bases, with 12 bases separating them.

By frequency in the sample, this clonotype is medium-sized. The chain has TRBV6-5 and TRBJ2-1; D perhaps matches TRBD2 (6 bases). Trimming stripped 5 bases from V and 7 bases from J, with 12 bases between. Germline CDR1 and CDR2: MNHEY and SVGAGI. The CDR3 totals 13 residues. The CDR3 bases are TGTGCCAGCAGTCCGAGCCGGGGGAATGAGCAGTTCTTC. Translation gives CASSPSRGNEQFF.

This clonotype was detected many times. The chain carries TRBV2 and TRBJ2-6; D gene ambiguous. Trimming cost V 5 bases and J 1 base, with 6 bases left between them. This CDR3 has 14 amino acids. Germline CDR1 reads SNHLY; CDR2 reads FYNNEI. CDR3 amino acids: CASSRSSGANVLTF. The CDR3 DNA reads TGTGCCAGCAGTCGTAGTTCTGGGGCCAACGTCCTGACTTTC.

This clonotype was seen repeatedly, ten times or more. This chain connects TRBV7-2 to TRBJ2-3, with unresolved D. The CDR3 consists of 13 residues. Germline CDR1 reads SGHTA; CDR2 reads FQGNSA. Trimming pared 4 bases from V and 4 bases from J, leaving 9 bases between. The CDR3 region has the DNA TGTGCCAGCAGCTCGCGCACAGCAGATACGCAGTATTTT. Its protein product is CASSSRTADTQYF.

This clonotype has only one observation. This sequence joins TRBV6-5 and TRBJ2-3; D is unclear. This CDR3 has 15 residues. The germline V and J ends were trimmed by 6 bases and 0 bases, with 13 bases remaining between them. Germline CDR1 and CDR2: MNHEY and SVGAGI. The DNA for the CDR3 is TGTGCCAGCAGCATAGTGGGAAGTAGCACAGATACGCAGTATTTT. Amino acids: CASSIVGSSTDTQYF.

In its sample, this clonotype was seen many times. This rearrangement joins TRBV29-1 to TRBJ1-1; no definite D call. Germline assignment: CDR1 SQVTM and CDR2 ANQGSEA. The CDR3 has 15 residues. V was clipped by 3 bases and J by 1 base, with 15 bases between them. CDR3 DNA: TGCAGCGTTGATACTTCCGCAGGAGGGAACACTGAAGCTTTCTTT. It codes for CSVDTSAGGNTEAFF. Full variable domain (remainder filled in from reference TRBV29-1 and TRBJ1-1): SAVISQKPSRDICQRGTSLTIQCQVDSQVTMMFWYRQQPGQSLTLIATANQGSEATYESGFVIDKFPISRPNLTFSTLTVSNMSPEDSSIYLCSVDTSAGGNTEAFFGQGTRLTVV.

There are many counts of this clonotype. The rearrangement links TRBV5-6 to TRBJ1-1; D gene uncertain. The V and J ends lost 2 bases and 4 bases respectively, with 9 bases between them. The CDR3 spans 13 residues. Germline V gene data show CDR1 as SGHDT and CDR2 as YYEEEE. The CDR3 DNA reads as TGTGCCAGCAGCTTTTTAGCACCCACTGAAGCTTTCTTT. The encoded protein is CASSFLAPTEAFF.

This clonotype was seen ten or more times. The chain joins TRBV19 to TRBJ2-7, with D maybe TRBD2 (6 bases). The CDR3 has 17 amino acids. V lost 5 bases and J 6 bases, leaving 26 bases between the germline ends. Germline values: CDR1 LNHDA, CDR2 SQIVND (reference sequence). CDR3: CASSLRRGGYAYSEQYV. In nucleotides, the CDR3 is TGTGCCAGTAGTCTAAGACGAGGAGGGTACGCATACAGCGAGCAGTACGTC.

This clonotype was recorded at least ten times. The J gene is TRBJ1-1, the V gene TRBV19, with D possibly being TRBD1 (6 bases). Per germline, CDR1 LNHDA and CDR2 SQIVND (reference sequence). The length of the CDR3 is 15 residues. V lost 2 bases and J 11 bases, leaving 21 bases between the germline ends. The CDR3 here is CASSITPGTRKRAFF. CDR3 nucleotide sequence: TGTGCCAGTAGTATAACACCCGGGACAAGAAAGAGGGCTTTCTTT.

This clonotype was observed at least ten times. CDR3 loop: CSASYQGTYEQYF. The CDR3 DNA is TGCAGTGCTAGTTATCAGGGGACCTACGAGCAGTACTTC. The gene calls are TRBV20-1 and TRBJ2-7, with a tentative D call TRBD1 (6 bases). Trimming left V 3 bases short and J 2 bases short, with 11 bases between. The CDR3 extends over 13 amino acids. CDR1 is DFQATT, CDR2 SNEGSKA, per germline (reference sequence).

This clonotype is deemed medium-sized. CDR3 nucleotides: TGCAGCGCCCGGGACGGCAGCAATCAGCCCCAGCATTTT. It specifies CSARDGSNQPQHF. The chain couples TRBV29-1 to TRBJ1-5, with D possibly being TRBD1 (5 bases). In germline, CDR1 is SQVTM, CDR2 ANQGSEA. V lost 7 bases, J lost 1 base, and 11 bases lay in between. This CDR3 has 13 amino acids.

This clonotype rates as medium-sized. The chain joins TRBV4-1 to TRBJ2-7, with a weak D call TRBD2 (6 bases). The germline V and J ends were trimmed by 4 bases and 6 bases, with 13 bases remaining between them. Germline lookup yields CDR1 MGHRA and CDR2 YSYEKL. The CDR3 is 13 amino acids. The CDR3 spells CASSPRELGEQYF. The CDR3 nucleotides are TGCGCCAGCAGCCCCCGGGAGCTCGGCGAGCAGTACTTC.

This clonotype was seen many times. The chain combines TRBV20-1 with TRBJ2-7; D is possibly TRBD1 or TRBD2 (5 bases each). The CDR3 contains 13 residues. The germline V and J ends were trimmed by 3 bases and 5 bases, with 14 bases remaining between them. The germline V gene has CDR1 DFQATT and CDR2 SNEGSKA (reference sequence). CDR3 residues: CSASRDGMNEQYF. DNA for the CDR3: TGCAGTGCTAGTAGGGACGGGATGAACGAGCAGTACTTC.

This clonotype was found many times. V and J are TRBV7-9 and TRBJ1-5; D is unresolved. Deletions cut 2 bases from V and 5 bases from J, with 4 bases between. The CDR3 has 12 residues. Looked up from germline, CDR1 is SEHNR and CDR2 is FQNEAQ (reference sequence). The CDR3 nucleotides read TGTGCCAGCAGCTTAACGGATCAGCCCCAGCATTTT. It specifies CASSLTDQPQHF. Full variable domain (missing parts from reference TRBV7-9 and TRBJ1-5): DTGVSQNPRHKITKRGQNVTFRCDPISEHNRLYWYRQTLGQGPEFLTYFQNEAQLEKSRLLSDRFSAERPKGSFSTLEIQRTEQGDSAMYLCASSLTDQPQHFGDGTRLSIL.